This T cell receptor beta chain was captured in a study of cytomegalovirus exposure and HLA in healthy donors. For the study at large: Sequencing of about 179 million T cells in an earlier analysis found around 100 million unique TCR beta sequences. The study, taken as a whole, reports: A later analysis linked a missense DCLRE1C variant to TCR beta V- and J-gene trimming.

60 Vbeta and 13 Jbeta primers were used in PCR. Assay: immunoSEQ multiplex PCR; the TCRdb copy retains only in-frame clones and omits some. The repertoire holds under 150,000 clones, roughly 88% seen once, with 1.7% in the top ten. Comment on this clone: No antigen is known for it.

With 1 base removed from V and 0 bases from J, the gap between germline ends came to 19 bases. Germline loops: CDR1 SGHVS, CDR2 FQNEAQ. The length of the CDR3 is 19 residues. The V gene is TRBV7-8, the J gene TRBJ1-3; perhaps TRBD1 as D (5 bases). Sequencing input: PBMCs. The clonotype comes from a boy between 10 and 17 years old in good health and CMV-seronegative. CDR3 amino acids: CASSLEGYRHRRSGNTIYF. The CDR3 nucleotides read TGTGCCAGCAGCTTAGAGGGTTATCGTCACAGGCGCTCTGGAAACACCATATATTTT.